These 9 T cell receptor beta chains were sequenced from one sample in a study of cytomegalovirus exposure and HLA in healthy donors (dated by TCRdb to the late 2010s). Library preparation used the immunoSEQ multiplex PCR assay. A mixture of 60 forward primers for TCR Vbeta segments and 13 reverse primers for TCR Jbeta segments was used in the multiplex PCR. TCRdb stores this immuneACCESS table with in-frame sequences only. Part of the clones is absent; in the studies checked, under half of the shortfall reflects unresolved V genes, and no reason is known for the rest. This sample has 200,000 or so clones in its table, and roughly 87% of those were observed once. The top ten constitute around 0.21% of the sample. Sequencing was carried out using PBMCs. These receptors all come from a girl under two years old in good health and CMV-seronegative.

This chain joins TRBV2 and TRBJ2-2, with D unclear. V was clipped by 3 bases and J by 7 bases, with 9 bases between them. The V gene's germline CDR1 is SNHLY and CDR2 FYNNEI. This CDR3 spans 13 amino acids. The CDR3: CASSDFRVGELFF. The CDR3 nucleotides read TGTGCCAGCAGTGATTTTAGAGTCGGGGAGCTGTTTTTT.

V is TRBV5-6 and J is TRBJ2-5, with 11 bases identical to TRBD1. CDR1 and CDR2 (germline): SGHDT, YYEEEE. This CDR3 has 17 residues. J lost 2 bases, V lost 0 bases, and 6 bases had no gene match. The DNA for the CDR3 is TGTGCCAGCAGCTTGGTATGGGACAGGGGGTTTCAAGAGACCCAGTACTTC. Its translation: CASSLVWDRGFQETQYF.

As regards this clone: Distinct nucleotide sequences in the sample also encode this CDR3. CDR3 DNA: TGTGCCAGCAGTTACGGACAGGGGAACACTGAAGCTTTCTTT. Its translation: CASSYGQGNTEAFF. The chain couples TRBV6-5 to TRBJ1-1; the match to TRBD1 covers 8 bases. Germline lookup yields CDR1 MNHEY and CDR2 SVGAGI. The CDR3 length is 14 residues. J gave up 1 base and V 2 bases, and 0 bases lay outside the gene matches.

This clone has just a few counts. The genes are TRBV6-1 and TRBJ1-6; D uncertain. V dropped 1 base and J dropped 7 bases, with 8 bases sitting between them. The CDR3 contains 14 residues. Germline CDR1 MNHNS, CDR2 SASEGT. The DNA for the CDR3 is TGTGCCAGCAGTGAAGGTGCGGGGAATTCACCCCTCCACTTT. Its protein is CASSEGAGNSPLHF.

The J gene is TRBJ1-2, the V gene TRBV11-2; D unresolved. CDR1 SGHAT and CDR2 FQNNGV come from the germline V gene. The CDR3 extends over 13 amino acids. V lost 1 base and J lost 2, with 5 bases in between. The CDR3 is CASSLAGNYGYTF. DNA for the CDR3: TGTGCCAGCAGCTTAGCCGGGAACTATGGCTACACCTTC.

The chain couples TRBV15 to TRBJ2-7, with TRBD2 as a possible D gene (5 bases). The CDR3 runs 14 residues. Per the germline V gene, CDR1 is LNHNV and CDR2 is YYDKDF (reference sequence). V was trimmed by 2 bases and J by 5 bases, leaving 13 bases between them. CDR3: CATSRRAEGHEQYF. The CDR3 nucleotides read TGTGCCACCAGCAGAAGAGCGGAAGGACACGAGCAGTACTTC.

V and J are TRBV2 and TRBJ2-1, with 7 bases that match TRBD2. Per germline, CDR1 SNHLY and CDR2 FYNNEI. The CDR3 totals 20 residues. V lost 3 bases to trimming and J lost 1 base; unmatched junction nucleotides: 18. CDR3 coding DNA: TGTGCCAGCAGTGATCGGGGGAAGCGGGGAGAATCCATTTCCTACAATGAGCAGTTCTTC. Its translation is CASSDRGKRGESISYNEQFF.

The V gene is TRBV5-1, the J gene TRBJ2-1; TRBD1 matches 8 bases. The J segment lost 7 bases and the V segment lost 0 bases, leaving 3 bases of the junction unmatched. Germline V CDR1 and CDR2: SGHRS, YFSETQ. The CDR3 extends over 14 amino acids. CDR3 nucleotides: TGCGCCAGCAGCTTGGCTACAGGGGGTAATGAGCAGTTCTTC. The encoded protein is CASSLATGGNEQFF.

The chain employs TRBV4-1 and TRBJ2-7, with 8 bases fitting TRBD2. Germline CDR1 reads MGHRA; CDR2 reads YSYEKL. The CDR3 length is 16 residues. The junction had 7 bases not matched to a gene; V was cut back by 0 bases and J by 3 bases. Here the CDR3 DNA reads TGCGCCAGCAGCCAAGAAGGGAGCGGGAGAGTCTACGAGCAGTACTTC. Its protein product is CASSQEGSGRVYEQYF.